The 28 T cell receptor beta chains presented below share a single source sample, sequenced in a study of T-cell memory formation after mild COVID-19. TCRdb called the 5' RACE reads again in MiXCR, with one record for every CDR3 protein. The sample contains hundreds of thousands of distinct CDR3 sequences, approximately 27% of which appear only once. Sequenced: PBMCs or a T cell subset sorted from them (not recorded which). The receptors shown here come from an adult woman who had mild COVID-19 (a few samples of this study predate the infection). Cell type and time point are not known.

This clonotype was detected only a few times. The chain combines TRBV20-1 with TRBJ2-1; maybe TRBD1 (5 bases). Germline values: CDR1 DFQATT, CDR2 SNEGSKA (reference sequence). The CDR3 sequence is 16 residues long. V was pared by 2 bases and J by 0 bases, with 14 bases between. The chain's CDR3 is CSARPQVRSSYNEQFF. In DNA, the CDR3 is TGCAGTGCTAGACCACAGGTTAGGAGCTCCTACAATGAGCAGTTCTTC.

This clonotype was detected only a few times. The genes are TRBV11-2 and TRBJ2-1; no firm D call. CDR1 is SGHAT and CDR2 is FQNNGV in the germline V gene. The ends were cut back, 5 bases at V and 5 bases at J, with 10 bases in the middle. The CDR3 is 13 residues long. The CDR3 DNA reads TGTGCCAGCAGCCACGAGGATCACAATGAGCAGTTCTTC. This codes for CASSHEDHNEQFF.

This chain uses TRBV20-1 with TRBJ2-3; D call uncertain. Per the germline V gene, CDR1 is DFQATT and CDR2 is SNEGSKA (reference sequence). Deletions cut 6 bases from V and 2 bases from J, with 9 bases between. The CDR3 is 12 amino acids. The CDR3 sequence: CSAGIDTDTQYF. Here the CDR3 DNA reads TGCAGTGCAGGCATAGACACAGATACGCAGTATTTT.

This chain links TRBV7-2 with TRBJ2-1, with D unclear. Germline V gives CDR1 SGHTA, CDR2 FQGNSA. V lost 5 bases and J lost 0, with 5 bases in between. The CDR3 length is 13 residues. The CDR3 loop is CASSQSSYNEQFF. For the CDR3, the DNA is TGTGCCAGCAGCCAGAGCTCCTACAATGAGCAGTTCTTC.

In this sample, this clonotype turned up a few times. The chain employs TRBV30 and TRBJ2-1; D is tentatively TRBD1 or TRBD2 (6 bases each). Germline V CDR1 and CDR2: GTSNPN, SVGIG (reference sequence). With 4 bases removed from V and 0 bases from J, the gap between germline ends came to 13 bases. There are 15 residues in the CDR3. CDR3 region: CAWKGGGASYNEQFF. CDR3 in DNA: TGTGCCTGGAAGGGGGGCGGGGCCTCCTACAATGAGCAGTTCTTC.

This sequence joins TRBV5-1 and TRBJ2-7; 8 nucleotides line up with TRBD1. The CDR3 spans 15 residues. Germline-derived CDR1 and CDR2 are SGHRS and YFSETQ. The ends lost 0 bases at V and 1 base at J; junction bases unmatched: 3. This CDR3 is CASSLEQGGSYEQYF. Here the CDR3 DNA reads TGCGCCAGCAGCTTGGAACAGGGGGGTTCCTACGAGCAGTACTTC.

The chain's CDR3 is CASSSSGLHEQYF. The CDR3 DNA follows: TGTGCCAGCAGCTCCTCGGGACTTCACGAGCAGTACTTC. This chain joins TRBV7-2 and TRBJ2-7; D is possibly TRBD2 (6 bases). This CDR3 has 13 amino acids. The V and J ends lost 4 bases and 5 bases respectively, with 12 bases between them. The germline V gene encodes CDR1 SGHTA and CDR2 FQGNSA.

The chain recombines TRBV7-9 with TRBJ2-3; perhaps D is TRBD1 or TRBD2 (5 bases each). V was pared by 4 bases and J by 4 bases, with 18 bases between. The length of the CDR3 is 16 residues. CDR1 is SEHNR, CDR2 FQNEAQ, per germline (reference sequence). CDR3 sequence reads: CASSSFSGPFADTQYF. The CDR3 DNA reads TGTGCCAGCAGCTCCTTTTCGGGGCCCTTTGCAGATACGCAGTATTTT.

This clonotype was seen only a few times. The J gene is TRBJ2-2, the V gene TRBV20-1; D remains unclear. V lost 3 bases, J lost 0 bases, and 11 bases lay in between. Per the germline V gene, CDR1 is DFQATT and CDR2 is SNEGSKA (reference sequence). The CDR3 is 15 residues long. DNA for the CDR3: TGCAGTGCTAGTAAGAGAACTTCGAACACCGGGGAGCTGTTTTTT. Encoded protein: CSASKRTSNTGELFF.

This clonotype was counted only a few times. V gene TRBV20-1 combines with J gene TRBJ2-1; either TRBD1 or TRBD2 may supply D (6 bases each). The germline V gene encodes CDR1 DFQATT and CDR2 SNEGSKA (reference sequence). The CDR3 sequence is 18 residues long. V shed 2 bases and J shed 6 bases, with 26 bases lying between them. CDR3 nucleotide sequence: TGCAGTGCTAGATCCACCCGGGGGCCCGCCTGGGGTGTCAATGAGCAGTTCTTC. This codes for CSARSTRGPAWGVNEQFF.

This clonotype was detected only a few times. As DNA, the CDR3 is TGTGCCAGCAGCTCGTACAATGGTTGGCAGTTCTTC. Amino acids: CASSSYNGWQFF. This sequence joins TRBV7-3 and TRBJ2-1; D gene uncertain. Trimming took off 4 bases at V and 12 bases at J, with 13 bases between the two ends. Germline lookup yields CDR1 SGHTA and CDR2 FQGTGA. The CDR3 consists of 12 residues.

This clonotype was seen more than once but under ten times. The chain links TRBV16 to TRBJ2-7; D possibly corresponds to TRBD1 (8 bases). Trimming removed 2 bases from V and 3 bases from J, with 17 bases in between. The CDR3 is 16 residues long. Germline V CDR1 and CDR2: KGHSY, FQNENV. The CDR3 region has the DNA TGTGCCAGCAGCCAACAGGGGGGGACAGGCATCTACGAGCAGTACTTC. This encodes CASSQQGGTGIYEQYF.

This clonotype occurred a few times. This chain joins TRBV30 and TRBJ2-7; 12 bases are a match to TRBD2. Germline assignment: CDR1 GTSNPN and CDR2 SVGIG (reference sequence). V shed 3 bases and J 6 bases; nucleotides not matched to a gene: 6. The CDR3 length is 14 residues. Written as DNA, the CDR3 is TGTGCCTGGAGGACTAGCGGGGGTAGCGGCGAGCAGTACTTC. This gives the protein CAWRTSGGSGEQYF.

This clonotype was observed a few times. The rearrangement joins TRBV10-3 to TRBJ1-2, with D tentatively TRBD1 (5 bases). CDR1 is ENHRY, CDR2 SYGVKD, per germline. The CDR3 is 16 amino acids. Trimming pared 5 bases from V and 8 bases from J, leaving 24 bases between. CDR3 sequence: CAISMRAPGTGEGYTF. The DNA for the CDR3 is TGTGCCATCAGTATGCGCGCCCCAGGGACGGGAGAAGGCTACACCTTC.

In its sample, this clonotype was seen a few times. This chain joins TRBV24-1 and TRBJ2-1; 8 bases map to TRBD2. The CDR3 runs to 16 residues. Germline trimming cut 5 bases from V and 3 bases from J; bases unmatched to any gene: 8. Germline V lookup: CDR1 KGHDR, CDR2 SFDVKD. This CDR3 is CATSGLAGSDYNEQFF. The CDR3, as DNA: TGTGCCACCAGTGGGTTAGCGGGGTCAGACTACAATGAGCAGTTCTTC.

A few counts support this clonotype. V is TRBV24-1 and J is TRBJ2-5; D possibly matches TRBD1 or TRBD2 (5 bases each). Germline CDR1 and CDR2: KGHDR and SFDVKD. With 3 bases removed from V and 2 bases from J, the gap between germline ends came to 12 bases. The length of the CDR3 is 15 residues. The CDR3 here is CATSDPRGQQETQYF. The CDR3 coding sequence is TGTGCCACCAGTGATCCGAGGGGCCAACAAGAGACCCAGTACTTC.

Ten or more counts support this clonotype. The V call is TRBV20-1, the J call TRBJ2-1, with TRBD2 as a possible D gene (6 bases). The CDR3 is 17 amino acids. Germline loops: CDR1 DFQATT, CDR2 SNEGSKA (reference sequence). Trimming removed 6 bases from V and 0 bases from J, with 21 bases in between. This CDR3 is CSAAPSGLRSSYNEQFF. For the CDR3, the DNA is TGCAGTGCGGCCCCTTCGGGACTGCGAAGCTCCTACAATGAGCAGTTCTTC.

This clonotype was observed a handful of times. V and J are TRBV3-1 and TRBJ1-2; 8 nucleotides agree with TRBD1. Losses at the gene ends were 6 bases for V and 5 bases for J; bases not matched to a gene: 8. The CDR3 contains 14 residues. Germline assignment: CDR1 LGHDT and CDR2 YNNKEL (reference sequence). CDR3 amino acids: CASSRDRFLYGYTF. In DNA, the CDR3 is TGTGCCAGCAGTCGGGACAGGTTCTTATATGGCTACACCTTC.

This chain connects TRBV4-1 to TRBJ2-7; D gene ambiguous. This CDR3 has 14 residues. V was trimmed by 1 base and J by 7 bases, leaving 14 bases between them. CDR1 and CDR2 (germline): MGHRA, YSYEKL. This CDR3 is CASSQGSAGYEQYF. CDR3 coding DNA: TGCGCCAGCAGCCAAGGGAGCGCAGGATATGAGCAGTACTTC.

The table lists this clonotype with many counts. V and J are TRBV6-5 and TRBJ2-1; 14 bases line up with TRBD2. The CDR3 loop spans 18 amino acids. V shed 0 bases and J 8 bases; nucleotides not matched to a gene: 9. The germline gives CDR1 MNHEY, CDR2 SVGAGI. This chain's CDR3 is CASSYSMIGTSGRYEQFF. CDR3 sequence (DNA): TGTGCCAGCAGTTACTCGATGATCGGGACTAGCGGGAGATATGAGCAGTTCTTC.

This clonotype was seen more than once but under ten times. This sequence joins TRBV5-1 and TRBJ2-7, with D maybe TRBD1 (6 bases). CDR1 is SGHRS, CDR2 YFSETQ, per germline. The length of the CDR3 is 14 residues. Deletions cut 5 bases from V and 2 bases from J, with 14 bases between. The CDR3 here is CASSGTGTPYEQYF. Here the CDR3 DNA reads TGCGCCAGCAGTGGAACAGGGACCCCCTACGAGCAGTACTTC. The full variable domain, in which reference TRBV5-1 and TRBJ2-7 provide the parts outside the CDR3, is KAGVTQTPRYLIKTRGQQVTLSCSPISGHRSVSWYQQTPGQGLQFLFEYFSETQRNKGNFPGRFSGRQFSNSRSEMNVSTLELGDSALYLCASSGTGTPYEQYFGPGTRLTVT.

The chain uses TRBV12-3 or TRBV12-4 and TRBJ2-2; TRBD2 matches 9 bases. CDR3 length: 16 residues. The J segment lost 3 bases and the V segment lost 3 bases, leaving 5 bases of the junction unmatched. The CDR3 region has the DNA TGTGCCAGCAGTTTCATAGCGGGAGCGGACACCGGGGAGCTGTTTTTT. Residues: CASSFIAGADTGELFF.

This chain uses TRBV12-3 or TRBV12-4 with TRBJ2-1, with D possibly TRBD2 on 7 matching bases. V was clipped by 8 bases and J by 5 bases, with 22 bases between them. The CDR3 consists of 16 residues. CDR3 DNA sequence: TGTGCCAGCCGGTGGGGGGGCCCCCAGCATAACAATGAGCAGTTCTTC. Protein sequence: CASRWGGPQHNNEQFF.

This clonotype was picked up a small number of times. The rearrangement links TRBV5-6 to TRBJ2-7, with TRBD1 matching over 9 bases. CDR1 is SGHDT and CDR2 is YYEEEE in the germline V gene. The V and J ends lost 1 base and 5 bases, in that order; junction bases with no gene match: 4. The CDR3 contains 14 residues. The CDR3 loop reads CASSLTGGEDEQYF. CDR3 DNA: TGTGCCAGCAGCTTGACAGGGGGCGAAGACGAGCAGTACTTC.

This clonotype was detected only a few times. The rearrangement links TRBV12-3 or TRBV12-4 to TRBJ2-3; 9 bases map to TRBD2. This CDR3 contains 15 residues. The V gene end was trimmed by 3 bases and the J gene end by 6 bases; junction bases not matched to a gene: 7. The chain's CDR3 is CASSFGGRATDTQYF. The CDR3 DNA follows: TGTGCCAGCAGTTTTGGCGGGAGGGCCACCGATACGCAGTATTTT.

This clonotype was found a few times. CDR3 sequence reads: CASSPRGGSTEAFF. The CDR3, as DNA: TGTGCCAGCAGCCCGAGAGGGGGTAGCACTGAAGCTTTCTTT. J is TRBJ1-1 and V is TRBV7-2, with D tentatively TRBD1 (6 bases). With 5 bases removed from V and 4 bases from J, the gap between germline ends came to 14 bases. Germline-derived CDR1 and CDR2 are SGHTA and FQGNSA. The CDR3 consists of 14 residues.

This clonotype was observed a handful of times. As DNA, the CDR3 is TGCGCCAGCAGCTATGGGACAGGGGGCTACAATGAGCAGTTCTTC. This gives the protein CASSYGTGGYNEQFF. The chain uses TRBV5-1 and TRBJ2-1; 11 positions match TRBD1. This CDR3 has 15 residues. In germline, CDR1 is SGHRS, CDR2 YFSETQ. J was trimmed by 3 bases and V by 3 bases; bases with no gene match: 2.

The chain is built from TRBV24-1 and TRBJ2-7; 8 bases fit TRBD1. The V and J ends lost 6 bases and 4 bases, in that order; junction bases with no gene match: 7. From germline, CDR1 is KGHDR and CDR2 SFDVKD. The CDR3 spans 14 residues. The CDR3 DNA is TGTGCCACCAGTAAAGGACAGGGTTCTTACGAGCAGTACTTC. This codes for CATSKGQGSYEQYF.